Following are 17 T cell receptor beta chains from one sample sequenced in a study of T-cell memory formation after mild COVID-19. TCRdb re-derived calls from the 5' RACE reads in MiXCR, one entry per CDR3 protein. Of roughly 240,000 distinct CDR3 sequences in the sample, about 17% are singletons; the top ten hold 20% to 25%. The sample was PBMCs or a T cell subset sorted from them (not recorded which). Receptors were obtained from a man younger than 35 who had mild COVID-19 (a few samples of this study predate the infection). Cell type and time point are not known.

There are a few counts of this clonotype. This chain joins TRBV15 and TRBJ2-1; 10 bases map to TRBD2. J lost 8 bases, V lost 5 bases, and 9 bases had no gene match. Germline lookup yields CDR1 LNHNV and CDR2 YYDKDF (reference sequence). The length of the CDR3 is 15 residues. The DNA for the CDR3 is TGTGCCACCAGCCTGCAGAGCGGGGGGGCCCATGAGCAGTTCTTC. Encoded protein: CATSLQSGGAHEQFF.

This chain joins TRBV29-1 and TRBJ1-1; 8 bases match TRBD1. Germline values: CDR1 SQVTM, CDR2 ANQGSEA. The CDR3 has 13 residues. Germline trimming cut 6 bases from V and 4 bases from J; bases unmatched to any gene: 7. The CDR3 here is CSVGGQVLTEAFF. The CDR3 DNA reads as TGCAGCGTAGGGGGACAGGTCCTCACTGAAGCTTTCTTT.

There are a few counts of this clonotype. The V gene is TRBV13, the J gene TRBJ2-3; unclear D gene. With 4 bases removed from V and 4 bases from J, the gap between germline ends came to 6 bases. From germline, CDR1 is PRHDT and CDR2 FYEKMQ (reference sequence). The CDR3 totals 12 residues. The CDR3 protein is CASSSNPDTQYF. The CDR3 DNA sequence: TGTGCCAGCAGCTCTAATCCAGATACGCAGTATTTT.

J is TRBJ2-5 and V is TRBV5-1, with 7 bases identical to TRBD2. The germline gives CDR1 SGHRS, CDR2 YFSETQ. The V segment lost 4 bases and the J segment 2 bases; nucleotides outside the gene matches: 5. The CDR3 length is 14 residues. The CDR3 loop reads CASSPSGKQETQYF. The CDR3 DNA reads as TGCGCCAGCAGCCCCAGCGGGAAACAAGAGACCCAGTACTTC.

The sample holds a few counts of this clonotype. This chain links TRBV4-1 with TRBJ2-1; 7 bases agree with TRBD1. This CDR3 is 15 amino acids long. Germline lookup yields CDR1 MGHRA and CDR2 YSYEKL. V was clipped by 2 bases and J by 6 bases; unmatched bases: 7. The CDR3 here is CASSQSTGLSNEQFF. Here the CDR3 DNA reads TGCGCCAGCAGCCAATCGACAGGGTTAAGCAATGAGCAGTTCTTC.

V usage is TRBV6-4 and J usage is TRBJ2-1; perhaps D is TRBD1 or TRBD2 (5 bases each). The germline CDR1 and CDR2 sequences are MRHNA and SNTAGT. There are 13 residues in the CDR3. V lost 2 bases and J lost 5, with 7 bases in between. The CDR3 loop reads CASSDEGNNEQFF. CDR3 bases: TGTGCCAGCAGTGACGAGGGGAACAATGAGCAGTTCTTC.

The J gene is TRBJ2-5, the V gene TRBV12-3 or TRBV12-4; 10 bases agree with TRBD1. J lost 5 bases, V lost 6 bases, and 9 bases had no gene match. CDR3 size: 15 residues. CDR3 region: CASRGTGEFPETQYF. The CDR3 nucleotides are TGTGCCAGCAGGGGGACAGGGGAGTTTCCGGAGACCCAGTACTTC.

This clonotype was recorded at least ten times. The rearrangement uses TRBV6-5 and TRBJ2-7; 8 bases align to TRBD1. Germline V gene lookup returns CDR1 MNHEY and CDR2 SVGAGI. The CDR3 has 14 amino acids. V lost 6 bases, J lost 3 bases, and 7 bases stayed unmatched. The CDR3 protein is CASSPGQGGYEQYF. CDR3 DNA sequence: TGTGCCAGCAGCCCCGGACAGGGAGGCTACGAGCAGTACTTC.

This clonotype occurred once. The chain joins TRBV7-9 to TRBJ1-6; 7 nucleotides align to TRBD1. Germline CDR1 reads SEHNR; CDR2 reads FQNEAQ (reference sequence). Trimming took 4 bases from V and 13 from J; bases not matched to a gene: 4. The CDR3 contains 12 residues. Here the CDR3 DNA reads TGTGCCAGCAGCTCAACAGGGGTCCCCCTCCACTTT. Residues: CASSSTGVPLHF.

This chain connects TRBV12-3 or TRBV12-4 to TRBJ2-4; tentatively, D is TRBD1 (5 bases). The V end lost 1 base, the J end lost 5 bases, and 6 bases lay between the germline ends. This CDR3 is 13 amino acids long. The chain's CDR3 is CASSLVGENIQYF. The CDR3 coding sequence is TGTGCCAGCAGTTTAGTAGGGGAAAACATTCAGTACTTC.

The chain uses TRBV6-2 or TRBV6-3 and TRBJ1-5; a weak D match, TRBD1 (5 bases). Germline CDR1 reads MNHEY; CDR2 reads SVGEGT. CDR3 length equals 16 residues. V dropped 2 bases and J dropped 1 base, with 12 bases sitting between them. CDR3 loop: CASSYLRVRSNQPQHF. CDR3 nucleotide sequence: TGTGCCAGCAGTTACCTCAGGGTACGGAGCAATCAGCCCCAGCATTTT.

The table lists this clonotype with many counts. This chain joins TRBV6-5 and TRBJ2-1, with TRBD2 matching 8 bases. The germline gives CDR1 MNHEY, CDR2 SVGAGI. This CDR3 comprises 17 residues. Trimming cost V 0 bases and J 4 bases; bases outside gene matches: 8. The CDR3 loop reads CASSYSRAGVAYNEQFF. For the CDR3, the DNA is TGTGCCAGCAGTTACTCGAGAGCGGGGGTCGCGTACAATGAGCAGTTCTTC.

This clonotype has a handful of counts. CDR3 DNA: TGTGCCAGCAGCCCGATCGGGGTAGCCGATACGCAGTATTTT. Its translation: CASSPIGVADTQYF. The rearrangement joins TRBV3-1 to TRBJ2-3; tentatively, D is TRBD2 (5 bases). The CDR3 totals 14 residues. V was pared by 4 bases and J by 6 bases, with 14 bases between. Germline-derived CDR1 and CDR2 are LGHDT and YNNKEL (reference sequence).

This clonotype was detected a few times. V gene TRBV29-1 combines with J gene TRBJ2-7; D possibly corresponds to TRBD2 (5 bases). Looked up from germline, CDR1 is SQVTM and CDR2 is ANQGSEA. The CDR3 totals 13 residues. Trimming shortened V by 4 bases and J by 1 base, and 11 bases separated the two germline ends. CDR3 residues: CSVAGGLSYEQYF. In nucleotides, the CDR3 is TGCAGCGTTGCCGGCGGGCTTTCCTACGAGCAGTACTTC.

In this sample, this clonotype turned up many times. The chain is built from TRBV6-5 and TRBJ2-7; 12 bases match TRBD2. V lost 6 bases and J lost 0; bases outside the gene matches: 6. Germline CDR1 reads MNHEY; CDR2 reads SVGAGI. This CDR3 spans 16 amino acids. CDR3: CASSQTSGGLSYEQYF. CDR3 coding DNA: TGTGCCAGCAGCCAAACTAGCGGGGGGCTCTCCTACGAGCAGTACTTC.

In this sample, this clonotype turned up many times. The chain joins TRBV4-1 to TRBJ1-1, with D possibly being TRBD1 (5 bases). The CDR3 has 15 amino acids. Per germline, CDR1 MGHRA and CDR2 YSYEKL. V lost 6 bases, J lost 1 base, and 15 bases lay in between. As DNA, the CDR3 is TGCGCCAGCAGTCATCCCTGGGGGTCGAACACTGAAGCTTTCTTT. Its protein product is CASSHPWGSNTEAFF.

Only one count was recorded for this clonotype. The CDR3 region has the DNA TGTGCCAGCAGAACTCAGGGGGCCAAGGGCACTGAAGCTTTCTTT. Translating gives CASRTQGAKGTEAFF. The rearrangement links TRBV6-2 or TRBV6-3 to TRBJ1-1, with 8 bases that match TRBD1. The CDR3 is 15 amino acids. The J segment lost 4 bases and the V segment lost 6 bases, leaving 10 bases of the junction unmatched. The germline V gene has CDR1 MNHEY and CDR2 SVGEGT.